This passage covers 7 T cell receptor beta chains from one sample sequenced in a study of blood T cells in healthy people across ages. For the second PCR, which ran for roughly 7 to 11 cycles, a sample-barcoded 5' primer and a J-beta primer mix were used. TCRdb re-called the 5' RACE reads with MiXCR, one entry per CDR3 protein. The sample holds some 550,000 distinct CDR3 sequences, around 48% seen once. Sequencing was performed on blood. Receptors were obtained from an elderly man in good health.

This clonotype was detected only once. A junction end diverges from the germline sequence, so it may reflect a read error. The chain combines TRBV28 with TRBJ2-4; D is tentatively TRBD1 or TRBD2 (5 bases each). The CDR3 length is 18 residues. The germline V gene has CDR1 MDHEN and CDR2 SYDVKM. CDR3 DNA sequence: TGTGCCGGCAGTTTATGGGGGACCCATTTACTAGCCAAAAACATTCAGTACTTC. This encodes CAGSLWGTHLLAKNIQYF.

The DNA for the CDR3 is TGTGCCAGCAGAAAGAGCGGGAGCTTTGCGTCCGGTGAGCAGTTCTTC. This encodes CASRKSGSFASGEQFF. The V gene is TRBV7-2, the J gene TRBJ2-1, with TRBD2 matching 8 bases. This CDR3 region has 16 residues. Trimming at V came to 6 bases and at J to 9 bases, leaving 16 bases not matched to a gene. Looked up from germline, CDR1 is SGHTA and CDR2 is FQGNSA. Filled out from reference TRBV7-2 and TRBJ2-1, the complete variable domain reads GAGVSQSPSNKVTEKGKDVELRCDPISGHTALYWYRQSLGQGLEFLIYFQGNSAPDKSGLPSDRFSAERTGGSVSTLTIQRTQQEDSAVYLCASRKSGSFASGEQFFGPGTRLTVL.

V is TRBV12-3 or TRBV12-4 and J is TRBJ2-2, with D possibly being TRBD2 (5 bases). This CDR3 has 14 amino acids. Trimming shortened V by 0 bases and J by 7 bases, and 9 bases separated the two germline ends. CDR3 in amino acids: CASSLAGVVGELFF. The CDR3 DNA reads as TGTGCCAGCAGTTTAGCGGGAGTTGTCGGGGAGCTGTTTTTT.

The chain has TRBV7-2 and TRBJ1-2; no clear D gene. Trimming stripped 5 bases from V and 8 bases from J, with 12 bases between. CDR1 is SGHTA, CDR2 FQGNSA, per germline. This CDR3 contains 12 residues. The DNA of the CDR3 is TGTGCCAGCAGCAGCGACATGTTGGGCTACACCTTC. Its protein product is CASSSDMLGYTF.

The gene calls are TRBV6-6 and TRBJ2-1; weak D call: TRBD1 (6 bases). V gave up 11 bases and J gave up 3 bases, with 14 bases separating them. The germline gives CDR1 MNHNY, CDR2 SVGAGI (reference sequence). This CDR3 comprises 13 residues. CDR3 protein: CAARDTIYNEQFF. The CDR3 DNA reads TGTGCCGCTCGGGACACCATCTACAATGAGCAGTTCTTC.

This clonotype was seen more than once but under ten times. The chain is built from TRBV7-9 and TRBJ2-3; TRBD2 aligns across 11 bases. The junction had 12 bases not matched to a gene; V was cut back by 5 bases and J by 5 bases. This CDR3 contains 17 residues. The germline CDR1 and CDR2 sequences are SEHNR and FQNEAQ (reference sequence). The CDR3, as DNA: TGTGCCAGCAGCCTCGATGTTACTAGCGGGAGTATAGATACGCAGTATTTT. Its translation: CASSLDVTSGSIDTQYF.

This sequence joins TRBV7-2 and TRBJ2-1; D gene ambiguous. Trimming shortened V by 4 bases and J by 0 bases, and 10 bases separated the two germline ends. Germline loops: CDR1 SGHTA, CDR2 FQGNSA. The CDR3 is made up of 15 amino acids. CDR3 DNA sequence: TGTGCCAGCAGCTCTCAGGTGAGCTCCTACAATGAGCAGTTCTTC. It specifies CASSSQVSSYNEQFF.